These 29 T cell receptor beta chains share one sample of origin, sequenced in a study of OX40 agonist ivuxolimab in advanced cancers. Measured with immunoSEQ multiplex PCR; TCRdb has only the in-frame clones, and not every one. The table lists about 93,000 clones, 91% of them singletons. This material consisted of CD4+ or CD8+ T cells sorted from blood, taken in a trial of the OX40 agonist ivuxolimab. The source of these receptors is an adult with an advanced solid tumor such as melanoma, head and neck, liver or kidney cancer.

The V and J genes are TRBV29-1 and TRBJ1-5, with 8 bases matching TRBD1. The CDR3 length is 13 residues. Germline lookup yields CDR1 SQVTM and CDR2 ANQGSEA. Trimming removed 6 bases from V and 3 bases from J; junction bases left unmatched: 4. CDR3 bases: TGCAGCGTACAGGGGGGGCCCAATCAGCCCCAGCATTTT. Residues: CSVQGGPNQPQHF.

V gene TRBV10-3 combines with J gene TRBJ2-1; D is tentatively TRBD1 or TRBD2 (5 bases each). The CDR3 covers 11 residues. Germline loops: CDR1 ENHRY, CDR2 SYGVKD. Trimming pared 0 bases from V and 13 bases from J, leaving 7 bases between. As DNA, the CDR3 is TGTGCCATCAGTGAGTCCTGGGACCAGTTCTTC. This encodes CAISESWDQFF.

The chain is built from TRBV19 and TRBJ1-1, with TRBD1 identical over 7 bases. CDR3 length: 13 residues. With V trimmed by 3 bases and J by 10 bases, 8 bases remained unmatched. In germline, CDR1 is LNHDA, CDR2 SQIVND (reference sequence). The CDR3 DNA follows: TGTGCCAGTAGTATTGACAGGGACTCGGTAGCTTTCTTT. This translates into CASSIDRDSVAFF.

CDR3 nucleotides: TGCGCCAGCAGCCCTCTAGGACAGTCTAGCACAGATACGCAGTATTTT. Its protein product is CASSPLGQSSTDTQYF. The V gene is TRBV4-3, the J gene TRBJ2-3; TRBD1 might be the D (6 bases). Per germline, CDR1 LGHNA and CDR2 YSLEER. V was shortened by 4 bases and J by 0 bases, with 14 bases between the two germline ends. CDR3 length equals 16 residues.

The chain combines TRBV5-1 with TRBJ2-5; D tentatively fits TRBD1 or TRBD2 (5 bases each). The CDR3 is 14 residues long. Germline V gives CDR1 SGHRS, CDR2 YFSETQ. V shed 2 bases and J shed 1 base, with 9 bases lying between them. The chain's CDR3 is CASSFFGTQETQYF. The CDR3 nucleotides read TGCGCCAGCAGCTTTTTTGGGACCCAAGAGACCCAGTACTTC.

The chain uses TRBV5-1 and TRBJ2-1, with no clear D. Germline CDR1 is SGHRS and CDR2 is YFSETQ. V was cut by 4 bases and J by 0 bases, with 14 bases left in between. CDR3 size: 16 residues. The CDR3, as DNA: TGCGCCAGCAGCCAGCAAGTTCGGAGCTCCTACAATGAGCAGTTCTTC. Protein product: CASSQQVRSSYNEQFF.

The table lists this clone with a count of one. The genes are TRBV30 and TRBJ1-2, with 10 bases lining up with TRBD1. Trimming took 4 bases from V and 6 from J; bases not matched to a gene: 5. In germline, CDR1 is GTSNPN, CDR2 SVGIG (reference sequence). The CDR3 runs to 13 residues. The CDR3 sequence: CAWNRDRGHGYTF. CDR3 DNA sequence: TGTGCCTGGAACCGGGACAGGGGCCATGGCTACACCTTC.

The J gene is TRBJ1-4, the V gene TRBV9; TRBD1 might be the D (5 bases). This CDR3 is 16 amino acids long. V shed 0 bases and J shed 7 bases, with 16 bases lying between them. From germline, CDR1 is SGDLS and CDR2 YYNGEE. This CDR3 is CASSVGSTGRVEKLFF. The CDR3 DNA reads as TGTGCCAGCAGCGTAGGATCAACAGGTCGGGTTGAAAAACTGTTTTTT.

CDR3 nucleotide sequence: TGTGCCAGCAGTTTGGGCGGGAGGGCCTACGAGCAGTACTTC. Translation gives CASSLGGRAYEQYF. The V call is TRBV28, the J call TRBJ2-7; TRBD2 matches 9 bases. CDR3 length equals 14 residues. The junction had 2 bases not matched to a gene; V was cut back by 3 bases and J by 2 bases. Germline V gene lookup returns CDR1 MDHEN and CDR2 SYDVKM.

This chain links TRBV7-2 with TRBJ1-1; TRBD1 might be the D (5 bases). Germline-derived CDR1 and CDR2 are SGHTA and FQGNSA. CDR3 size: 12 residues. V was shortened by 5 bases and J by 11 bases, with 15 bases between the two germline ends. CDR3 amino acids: CASSASRDGAFF. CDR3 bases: TGTGCCAGCAGCGCCTCAAGGGACGGCGCTTTCTTT.

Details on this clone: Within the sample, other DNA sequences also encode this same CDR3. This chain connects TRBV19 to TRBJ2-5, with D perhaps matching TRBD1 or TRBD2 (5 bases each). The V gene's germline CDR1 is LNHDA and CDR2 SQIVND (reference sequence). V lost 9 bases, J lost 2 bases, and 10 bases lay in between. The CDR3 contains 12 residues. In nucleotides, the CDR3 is TGTGCCAGCACAGGCGGGCAAGAGACCCAGTACTTC. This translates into CASTGGQETQYF. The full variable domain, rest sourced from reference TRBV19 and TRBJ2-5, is DGGITQSPKYLFRKEGQNVTLSCEQNLNHDAMYWYRQDPGQGLRLIYYSQIVNDFQKGDIAEGYSVSREKKESFPLTVTSAQKNPTAFYLCASTGGQETQYFGPGTRLLVL.

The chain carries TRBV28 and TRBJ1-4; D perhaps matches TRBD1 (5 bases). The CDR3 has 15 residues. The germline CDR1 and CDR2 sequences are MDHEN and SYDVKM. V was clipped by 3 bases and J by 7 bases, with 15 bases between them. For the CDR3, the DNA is TGTGCCAGCAGTTTCGAGGGGATATATGGTGAAAAACTGTTTTTT. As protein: CASSFEGIYGEKLFF.

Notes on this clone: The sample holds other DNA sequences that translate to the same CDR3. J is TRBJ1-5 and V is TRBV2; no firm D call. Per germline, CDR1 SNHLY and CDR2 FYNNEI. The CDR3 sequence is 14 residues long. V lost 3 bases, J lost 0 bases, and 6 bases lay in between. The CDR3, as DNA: TGTGCCAGCAGTGAGGGCAGTAGCAATCAGCCCCAGCATTTT. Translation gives CASSEGSSNQPQHF. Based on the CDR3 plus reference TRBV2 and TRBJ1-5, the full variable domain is EPEVTQTPSHQVTQMGQEVILRCVPISNHLYFYWYRQILGQKVEFLVSFYNNEISEKSEIFDDQFSVERPDGSNFTLKIRSTKLEDSAMYFCASSEGSSNQPQHFGDGTRLSIL.

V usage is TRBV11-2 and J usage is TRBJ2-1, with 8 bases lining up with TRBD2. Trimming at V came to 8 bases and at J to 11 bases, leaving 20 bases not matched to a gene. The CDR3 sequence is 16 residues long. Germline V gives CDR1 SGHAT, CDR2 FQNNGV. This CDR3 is CASSRGAGGLTMKQFF. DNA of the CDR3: TGTGCCAGCTCACGAGGGGCGGGAGGCCTGACAATGAAGCAGTTCTTC.

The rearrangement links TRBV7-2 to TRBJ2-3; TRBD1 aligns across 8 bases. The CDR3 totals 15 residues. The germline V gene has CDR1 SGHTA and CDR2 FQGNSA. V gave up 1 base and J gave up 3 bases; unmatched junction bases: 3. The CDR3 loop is CASSLVTGVTDTQYF. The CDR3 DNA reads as TGTGCCAGCAGCTTAGTGACAGGGGTAACAGATACGCAGTATTTT. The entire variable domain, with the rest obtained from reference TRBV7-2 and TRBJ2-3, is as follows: GAGVSQSPSNKVTEKGKDVELRCDPISGHTALYWYRQSLGQGLEFLIYFQGNSAPDKSGLPSDRFSAERTGGSVSTLTIQRTQQEDSAVYLCASSLVTGVTDTQYFGPGTRLTVL.

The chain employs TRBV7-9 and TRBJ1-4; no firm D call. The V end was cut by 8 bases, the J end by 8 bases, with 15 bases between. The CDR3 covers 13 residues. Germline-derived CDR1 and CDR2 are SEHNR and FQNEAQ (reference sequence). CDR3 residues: CASSGPLGEKLFF. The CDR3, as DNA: TGTGCCAGCTCTGGCCCTCTGGGGGAAAAACTGTTTTTT.

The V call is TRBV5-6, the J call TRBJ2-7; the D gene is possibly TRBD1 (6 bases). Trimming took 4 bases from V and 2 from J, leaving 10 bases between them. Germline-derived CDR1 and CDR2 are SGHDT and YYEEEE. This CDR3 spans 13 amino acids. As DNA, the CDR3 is TGTGCCAGCAGCCAAAGGGACACCTACGAGCAGTACTTC. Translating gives CASSQRDTYEQYF.

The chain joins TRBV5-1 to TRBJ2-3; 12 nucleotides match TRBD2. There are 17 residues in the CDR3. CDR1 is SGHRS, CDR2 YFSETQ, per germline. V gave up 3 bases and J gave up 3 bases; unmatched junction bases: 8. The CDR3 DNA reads TGCGCCAGCAGCTCCCTGACTAGCGGGAGAGTAACAGATACGCAGTATTTT. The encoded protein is CASSSLTSGRVTDTQYF.

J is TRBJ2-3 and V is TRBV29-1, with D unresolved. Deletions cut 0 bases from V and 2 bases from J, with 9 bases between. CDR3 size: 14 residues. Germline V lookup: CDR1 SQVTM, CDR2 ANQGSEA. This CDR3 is CSVEDDGNTDTQYF. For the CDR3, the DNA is TGCAGCGTTGAAGACGACGGAAACACAGATACGCAGTATTTT.

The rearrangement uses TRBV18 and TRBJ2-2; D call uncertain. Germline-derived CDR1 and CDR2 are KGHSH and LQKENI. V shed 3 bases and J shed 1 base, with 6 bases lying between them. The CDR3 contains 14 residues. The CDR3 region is CASSPGKNTGELFF. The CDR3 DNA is TGTGCCAGCTCACCTGGGAAGAACACCGGGGAGCTGTTTTTT.

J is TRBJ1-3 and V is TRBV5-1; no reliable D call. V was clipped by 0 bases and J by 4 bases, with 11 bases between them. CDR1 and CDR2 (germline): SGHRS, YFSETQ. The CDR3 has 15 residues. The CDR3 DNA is TGCGCCAGCAGCTTGGGCGGGCAGGCGGGAAACACCATATATTTT. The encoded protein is CASSLGGQAGNTIYF.

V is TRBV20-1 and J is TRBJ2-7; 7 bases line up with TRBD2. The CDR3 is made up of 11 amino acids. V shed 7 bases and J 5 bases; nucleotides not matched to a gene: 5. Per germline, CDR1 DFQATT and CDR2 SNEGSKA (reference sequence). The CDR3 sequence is CSVPGRDEQYF. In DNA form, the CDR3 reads TGCAGTGTCCCGGGGAGGGACGAGCAGTACTTC.

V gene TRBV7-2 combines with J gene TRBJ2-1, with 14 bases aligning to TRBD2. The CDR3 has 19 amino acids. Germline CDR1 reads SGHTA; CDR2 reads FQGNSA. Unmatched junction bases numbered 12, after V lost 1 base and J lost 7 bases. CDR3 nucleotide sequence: TGTGCCAGCAGCTTAGTCGGGACTAGCGGGAGTACTTCACGGAATGAGCAGTTCTTC. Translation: CASSLVGTSGSTSRNEQFF.

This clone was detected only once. This CDR3 is CASSLGGAGLAVETQYF. Here the CDR3 DNA reads TGTGCCAGCAGCTTAGGAGGGGCGGGGCTAGCGGTGGAGACCCAGTACTTC. V gene TRBV11-2 combines with J gene TRBJ2-5, with 7 positions matching TRBD2. Germline CDR1 reads SGHAT; CDR2 reads FQNNGV. The CDR3 spans 17 residues. V shed 1 base and J 5 bases; nucleotides not matched to a gene: 13.

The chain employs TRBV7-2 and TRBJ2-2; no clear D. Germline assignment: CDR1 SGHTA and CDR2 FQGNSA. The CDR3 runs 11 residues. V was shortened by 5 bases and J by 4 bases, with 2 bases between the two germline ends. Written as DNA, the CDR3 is TGTGCCAGCAGCCCCACCGGGGAGCTGTTTTTT. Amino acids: CASSPTGELFF. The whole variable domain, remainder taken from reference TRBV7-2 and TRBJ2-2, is GAGVSQSPSNKVTEKGKDVELRCDPISGHTALYWYRQSLGQGLEFLIYFQGNSAPDKSGLPSDRFSAERTGGSVSTLTIQRTQQEDSAVYLCASSPTGELFFGEGSRLTVL.

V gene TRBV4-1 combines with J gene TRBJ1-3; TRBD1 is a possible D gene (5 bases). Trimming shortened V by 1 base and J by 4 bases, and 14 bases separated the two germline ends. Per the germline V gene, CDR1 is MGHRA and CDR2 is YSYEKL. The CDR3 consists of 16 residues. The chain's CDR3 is CASSQAGGFRGNTIYF. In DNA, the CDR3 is TGCGCCAGCAGCCAAGCGGGGGGATTCCGGGGAAACACCATATATTTT.

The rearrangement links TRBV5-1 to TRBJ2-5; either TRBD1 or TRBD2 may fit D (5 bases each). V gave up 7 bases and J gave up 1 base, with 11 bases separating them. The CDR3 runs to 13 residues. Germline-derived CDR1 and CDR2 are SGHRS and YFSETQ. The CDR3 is CASREGPQETQYF. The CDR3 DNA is TGCGCCAGCCGAGAGGGGCCCCAAGAGACCCAGTACTTC.

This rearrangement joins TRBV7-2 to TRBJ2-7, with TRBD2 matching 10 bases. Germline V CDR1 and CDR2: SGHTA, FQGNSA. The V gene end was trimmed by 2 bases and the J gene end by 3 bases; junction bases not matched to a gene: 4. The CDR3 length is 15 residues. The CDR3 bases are TGTGCCAGCAGCTTAATCCCTAGCGGGAGCTACGAGCAGTACTTC. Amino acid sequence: CASSLIPSGSYEQYF.

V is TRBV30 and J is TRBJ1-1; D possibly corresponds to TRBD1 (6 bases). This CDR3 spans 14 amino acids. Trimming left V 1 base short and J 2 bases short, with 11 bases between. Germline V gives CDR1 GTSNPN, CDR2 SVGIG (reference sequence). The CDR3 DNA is TGTGCCTGGAGTGCGGTCAGGGGAAACACTGAAGCTTTCTTT. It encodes CAWSAVRGNTEAFF.